The clone carrying this T cell receptor beta chain was picked up a small number of times. The antigen is unknown. From the reads, TCRdb called clonotypes with MiXCR, one entry per CDR3 protein. This sample carries around 570,000 distinct CDR3 sequences, 40% of them seen once, and the ten largest clones take more than 40%. This CDR3 is 15 amino acids long. V was cut by 5 bases and J by 3 bases, with 11 bases left in between. From germline, CDR1 is SEHNR and CDR2 FQNEAQ (reference sequence). This record comes from a study of T cell repertoires in cytomegalovirus infection. Study-level information: It can be stated that public TCR beta signatures indicated CMV infection as well as a matching HLA type. Study results and limitations: The ex vivo response was dominated by HLA-C-restricted CMV-specific TCR beta clonotypes.

Sequencing used cultured PBMCs, obtained from culture after CMV antigen stimulation. This receptor was taken from a human donor in good health (CMV status not recorded). Some clones in this sample may be carry-over from other donors' samples. V usage is TRBV7-9 and J usage is TRBJ2-6, with a possible D match to TRBD2 (6 bases). The CDR3 nucleotides are TGTGCCAGCAGCATTAGGGAGGATGGGGCCAACGTCCTGACTTTC. Its protein product is CASSIREDGANVLTF.